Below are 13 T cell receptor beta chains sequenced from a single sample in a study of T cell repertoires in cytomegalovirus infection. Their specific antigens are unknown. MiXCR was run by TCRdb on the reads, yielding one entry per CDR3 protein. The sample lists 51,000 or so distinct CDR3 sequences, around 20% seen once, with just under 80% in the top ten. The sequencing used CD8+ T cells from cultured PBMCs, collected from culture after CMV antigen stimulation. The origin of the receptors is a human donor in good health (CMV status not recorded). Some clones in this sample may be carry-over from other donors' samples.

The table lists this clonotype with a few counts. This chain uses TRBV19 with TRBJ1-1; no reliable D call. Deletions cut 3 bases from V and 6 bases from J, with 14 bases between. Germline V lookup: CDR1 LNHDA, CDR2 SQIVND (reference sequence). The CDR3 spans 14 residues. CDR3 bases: TGTGCCAGTAGTATCTTCCAGGAGCGCTCTGAAGCTTTCTTT. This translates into CASSIFQERSEAFF.

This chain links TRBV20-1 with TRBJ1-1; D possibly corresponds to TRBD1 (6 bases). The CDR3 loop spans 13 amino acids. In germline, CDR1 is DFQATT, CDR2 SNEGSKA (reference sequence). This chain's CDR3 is CRVVGGRVSEAFF. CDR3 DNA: TGCAGAGTGGTAGGGGGTCGTGTGTCTGAAGCTTTCTTT.

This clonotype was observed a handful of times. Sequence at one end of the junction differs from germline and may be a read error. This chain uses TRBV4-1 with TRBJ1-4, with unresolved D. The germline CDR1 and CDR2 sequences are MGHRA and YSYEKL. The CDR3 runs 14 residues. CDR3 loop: CASSQESIGEKLFF. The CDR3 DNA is TGTGCCAGCAGCCAAGAGTCCATTGGGGAAAAACTGTTTTTT.

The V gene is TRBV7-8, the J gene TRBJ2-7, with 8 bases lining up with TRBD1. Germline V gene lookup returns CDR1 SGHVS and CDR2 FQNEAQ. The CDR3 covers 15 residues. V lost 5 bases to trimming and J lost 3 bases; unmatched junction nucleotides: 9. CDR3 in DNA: TGTGCCAGCAGCCCCGCCGGGACAGGAAACTACGAGCAGTACTTC. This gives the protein CASSPAGTGNYEQYF.

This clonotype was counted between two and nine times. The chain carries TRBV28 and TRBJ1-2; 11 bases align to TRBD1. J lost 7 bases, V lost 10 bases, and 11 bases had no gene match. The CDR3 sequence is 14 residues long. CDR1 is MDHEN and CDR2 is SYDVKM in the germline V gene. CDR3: CAILPGQGVFGYTF. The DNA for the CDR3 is TGTGCCATCCTACCGGGACAGGGGGTTTTTGGCTACACCTTC.

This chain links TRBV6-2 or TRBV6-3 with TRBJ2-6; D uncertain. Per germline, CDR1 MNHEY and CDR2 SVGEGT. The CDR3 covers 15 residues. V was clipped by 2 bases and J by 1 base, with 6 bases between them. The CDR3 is CASSYVGSGANVLTF. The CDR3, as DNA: TGTGCCAGCAGTTACGTGGGATCTGGGGCCAACGTCCTGACTTTC.

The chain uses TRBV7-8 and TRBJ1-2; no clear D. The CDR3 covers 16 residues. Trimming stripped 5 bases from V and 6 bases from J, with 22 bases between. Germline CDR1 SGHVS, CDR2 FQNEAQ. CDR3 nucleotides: TGTGCCAGCAGCCCCTTAATCGGGGAAATTAAGGATGGCTACACCTTC. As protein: CASSPLIGEIKDGYTF.

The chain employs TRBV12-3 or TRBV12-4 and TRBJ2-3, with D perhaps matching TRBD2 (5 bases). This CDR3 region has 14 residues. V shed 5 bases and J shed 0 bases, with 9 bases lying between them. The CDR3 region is CASSRRGSTDTQYF. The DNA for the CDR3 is TGTGCCAGCAGTCGCCGCGGGAGCACAGATACGCAGTATTTT.

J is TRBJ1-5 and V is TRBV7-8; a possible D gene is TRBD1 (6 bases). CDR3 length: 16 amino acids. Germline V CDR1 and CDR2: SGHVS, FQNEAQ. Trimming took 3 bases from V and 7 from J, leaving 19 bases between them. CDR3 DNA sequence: TGTGCCAGCAGCTTCCTACAAGGACAGTTGATCCAGCCCCAGCATTTT. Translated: CASSFLQGQLIQPQHF.

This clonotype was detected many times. The CDR3 region has the DNA TGTGCCAGCAGCTTAATCGGGTGGGAAACAGATACGCAGTATTTT. This encodes CASSLIGWETDTQYF. The chain joins TRBV7-2 to TRBJ2-3; D not certain. The CDR3 contains 15 residues. Trimming removed 2 bases from V and 3 bases from J, with 12 bases in between. Germline loops: CDR1 SGHTA, CDR2 FQGNSA.

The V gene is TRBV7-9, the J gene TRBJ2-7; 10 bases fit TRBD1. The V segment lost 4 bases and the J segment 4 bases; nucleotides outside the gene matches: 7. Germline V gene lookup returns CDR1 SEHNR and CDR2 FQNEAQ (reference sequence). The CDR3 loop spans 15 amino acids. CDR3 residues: CASSSHGTGAYEQYF. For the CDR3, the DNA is TGTGCCAGCAGCTCACACGGGACAGGGGCTTACGAGCAGTACTTC.

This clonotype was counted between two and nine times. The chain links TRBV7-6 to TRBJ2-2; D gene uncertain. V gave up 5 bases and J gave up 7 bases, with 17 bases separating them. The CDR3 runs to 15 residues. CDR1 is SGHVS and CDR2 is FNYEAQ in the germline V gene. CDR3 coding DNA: TGTGCCAGCAGCCGACGGTGGGATGGTAGCGGGGAGCTGTTTTTT. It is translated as CASSRRWDGSGELFF.

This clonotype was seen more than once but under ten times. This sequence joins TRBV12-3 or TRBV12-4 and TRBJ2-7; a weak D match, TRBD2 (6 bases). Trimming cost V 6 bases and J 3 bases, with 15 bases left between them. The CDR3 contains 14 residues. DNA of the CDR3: TGTGCCAGCAGACCCTCGGGACTCATCTACGAGCAGTACTTC. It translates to CASRPSGLIYEQYF.